Presented here are 14 T cell receptor beta chains from one specimen sequenced in a study of blood T cell repertoires in COVID-19. TCRdb's copy holds only in-frame clones and misses some; the assay was immunoSEQ multiplex PCR. The table has 200,000 to 300,000 clones, more than 80% seen once. Sequenced: peripheral blood. The receptors shown here come from a woman at least 80 years old with COVID-19, enrolled during active disease.

As to this clone: Other DNA sequences in the sample encode the same CDR3. Here the CDR3 reads CASSVSNYGYTF. The CDR3 DNA follows: TGTGCCAGCAGTGTATCTAACTATGGCTACACCTTC. The gene calls are TRBV2 and TRBJ1-2; D is ambiguous. V was cut by 4 bases and J by 0 bases, with 3 bases left in between. The CDR3 runs 12 residues. Germline assignment: CDR1 SNHLY and CDR2 FYNNEI. The full variable domain, with the rest looked up from reference TRBV2 and TRBJ1-2, is EPEVTQTPSHQVTQMGQEVILRCVPISNHLYFYWYRQILGQKVEFLVSFYNNEISEKSEIFDDQFSVERPDGSNFTLKIRSTKLEDSAMYFCASSVSNYGYTFGSGTRLTVV.

J is TRBJ1-2 and V is TRBV27, with 10 nucleotides matching TRBD1. CDR1 and CDR2 (germline): MNHEY, SMNVEV (reference sequence). J lost 3 bases, V lost 5 bases, and 6 bases had no gene match. The length of the CDR3 is 15 residues. The CDR3 DNA reads as TGTGCCAGCAGTCCATCGGGACAGGGGTACTATGGCTACACCTTC. Amino acids: CASSPSGQGYYGYTF.

This clone was counted only a few times. CDR3 in amino acids: CASSEHRGANEKLFF. The CDR3 DNA follows: TGCGCCAGCAGCGAGCACAGGGGCGCTAATGAAAAACTGTTTTTT. The V gene is TRBV5-1, the J gene TRBJ1-4; TRBD1 agrees at 7 bases. This CDR3 spans 15 amino acids. Germline V gives CDR1 SGHRS, CDR2 YFSETQ. Trimming took 4 bases from V and 3 from J; bases not matched to a gene: 6.

This chain connects TRBV19 to TRBJ2-6; 8 bases align to TRBD2. The CDR3 is 18 amino acids. V gave up 6 bases and J gave up 0 bases; unmatched junction bases: 10. From germline, CDR1 is LNHDA and CDR2 SQIVND (reference sequence). CDR3 nucleotides: TGTGCCAGTAGCCGCAACTTAGCGGGGCTCTCTGGGGCCAACGTCCTGACTTTC. Protein sequence: CASSRNLAGLSGANVLTF.

Details on this clone: This sample includes further DNA sequences coding for the same CDR3. The rearrangement uses TRBV9 and TRBJ2-3, with a possible D match to TRBD1 (5 bases). Per the germline V gene, CDR1 is SGDLS and CDR2 is YYNGEE. This CDR3 is 15 amino acids long. With 0 bases removed from V and 0 bases from J, the gap between germline ends came to 8 bases. DNA for the CDR3: TGTGCCAGCAGCGTAGGGACATTCAGCACAGATACGCAGTATTTT. It codes for CASSVGTFSTDTQYF.

This clone showed up just once. The rearrangement joins TRBV18 to TRBJ2-2, with 9 bases aligning to TRBD1. Germline values: CDR1 KGHSH, CDR2 LQKENI. J lost 4 bases, V lost 3 bases, and 12 bases had no gene match. There are 18 residues in the CDR3. CDR3 sequence reads: CASSPQKGQGIFTGELFF. The DNA for the CDR3 is TGTGCCAGCTCACCCCAGAAGGGACAGGGTATCTTCACCGGGGAGCTGTTTTTT.

The chain combines TRBV7-3 with TRBJ1-2; 8 bases line up with TRBD1. V lost 4 bases to trimming and J lost 8 bases; unmatched junction nucleotides: 6. CDR3 length: 13 amino acids. The V gene's germline CDR1 is SGHTA and CDR2 FQGTGA. For the CDR3, the DNA is TGTGCCAGCAGCTCGGACAGGGAAATCGGCTACACCTTC. Translation gives CASSSDREIGYTF.

The rearrangement joins TRBV5-1 to TRBJ2-2, with D perhaps matching TRBD2 (5 bases). This CDR3 has 16 residues. CDR1 is SGHRS and CDR2 is YFSETQ in the germline V gene. V lost 0 bases, J lost 1 base, and 10 bases lay in between. CDR3 loop: CASSLAGRVNTGELFF. The CDR3 DNA reads as TGCGCCAGCAGCTTGGCCGGGCGGGTGAACACCGGGGAGCTGTTTTTT.

The V gene is TRBV19, the J gene TRBJ1-2, with D unresolved. The CDR3 extends over 11 amino acids. In germline, CDR1 is LNHDA, CDR2 SQIVND (reference sequence). Trimming stripped 4 bases from V and 10 bases from J, with 10 bases between. Here the CDR3 reads CASSTRADYTF. CDR3 bases: TGTGCCAGTAGTACCCGCGCCGACTACACCTTC.

This chain connects TRBV2 to TRBJ1-3; possibly TRBD1 for D (5 bases). Trimming shortened V by 1 base and J by 0 bases, and 7 bases separated the two germline ends. Germline lookup yields CDR1 SNHLY and CDR2 FYNNEI. This CDR3 contains 15 residues. The CDR3 bases are TGTGCCAGCAGTGAAGACAGGAGCTCTGGAAACACCATATATTTT. This translates into CASSEDRSSGNTIYF.

V and J are TRBV28 and TRBJ2-7; 12 bases line up with TRBD2. The CDR3 contains 15 residues. J was trimmed by 4 bases and V by 7 bases; bases with no gene match: 8. CDR1 and CDR2 from the germline V gene are MDHEN and SYDVKM. The CDR3: CASTELAGGRYEQYF. CDR3 sequence (DNA): TGTGCCAGCACCGAACTAGCGGGAGGCCGGTACGAGCAGTACTTC.

The rearrangement joins TRBV7-2 to TRBJ2-1; 10 bases are a match to TRBD2. The germline gives CDR1 SGHTA, CDR2 FQGNSA. The V and J ends lost 3 bases and 3 bases, in that order; junction bases with no gene match: 2. CDR3 size: 15 residues. CDR3 DNA: TGTGCCAGCAGCTTTAGCGGGAGGAGCTACAATGAGCAGTTCTTC. Translation gives CASSFSGRSYNEQFF.

V gene TRBV7-3 combines with J gene TRBJ2-5, with D perhaps TRBD2 (5 bases). This CDR3 has 14 amino acids. Germline V CDR1 and CDR2: SGHTA, FQGTGA. V lost 2 bases and J lost 1, with 8 bases in between. The CDR3 DNA sequence: TGTGCCAGCAGCTTAGTCGGAGGCCAAGAGACCCAGTACTTC. This translates into CASSLVGGQETQYF.

The chain joins TRBV2 to TRBJ2-5; no definite D call. V shed 4 bases and J shed 2 bases, with 11 bases lying between them. The germline V gene encodes CDR1 SNHLY and CDR2 FYNNEI. The CDR3 sequence is 14 residues long. CDR3 amino acids: CASSGTAFQETQYF. The DNA of the CDR3 is TGTGCCAGCAGTGGAACAGCATTTCAAGAGACCCAGTACTTC.